Following are 18 T cell receptor beta chains from one sample sequenced in a study of tumor-infiltrating lymphocytes in localized non-small cell lung cancer. Clones were sequenced by immunoSEQ multiplex PCR, and TCRdb holds only the in-frame ones, with some missing. The repertoire includes 7,000 or so clones, over 65% of them detected once, and approximately 10% sits in the top ten. Sequencing was performed on lung tumor tissue. The receptors here all came from a human donor with non-small cell lung cancer.

Only one count was recorded for this clone. The chain employs TRBV7-9 and TRBJ1-1, with 7 positions matching TRBD1. Germline loops: CDR1 SEHNR, CDR2 FQNEAQ (reference sequence). V trimming: 5 bases; J trimming: 8 bases; junction bases outside the gene matches: 5. The CDR3 runs to 12 residues. The CDR3 DNA sequence: TGTGCCAGCAGCGCACAGGGGTCCGAAGCTTTCTTT. Translated: CASSAQGSEAFF. The entire variable domain, with the rest obtained from reference TRBV7-9 and TRBJ1-1, is as follows: DTGVSQNPRHKITKRGQNVTFRCDPISEHNRLYWYRQTLGQGPEFLTYFQNEAQLEKSRLLSDRFSAERPKGSFSTLEIQRTEQGDSAMYLCASSAQGSEAFFGQGTRLTVV.

V usage is TRBV5-1 and J usage is TRBJ1-2; weak D call: TRBD1 (6 bases). The ends were cut back, 5 bases at V and 4 bases at J, with 12 bases in the middle. From germline, CDR1 is SGHRS and CDR2 YFSETQ. The CDR3 runs 13 residues. DNA for the CDR3: TGCGCCAGCAGTTGGGACAAATCCTATGGCTACACCTTC. This translates into CASSWDKSYGYTF.

The chain has TRBV30 and TRBJ2-2; 8 bases line up with TRBD2. Germline assignment: CDR1 GTSNPN and CDR2 SVGIG (reference sequence). V gave up 0 bases and J gave up 7 bases; unmatched junction bases: 10. This CDR3 is 16 amino acids long. The CDR3, as DNA: TGTGCCTGGAGTGTGGGCCTAGCGGGTATCGGCGGGGAGCTGTTTTTT. The encoded protein is CAWSVGLAGIGGELFF. Full variable domain (outside the CDR3, taken from reference TRBV30 and TRBJ2-2): SQTIHQWPATLVQPVGSPLSLECTVEGTSNPNLYWYRQAAGRGLQLLFYSVGIGQISSEVPQNLSASRPQDRQFILSSKKLLLSDSGFYLCAWSVGLAGIGGELFFGEGSRLTVL.

The chain couples TRBV15 to TRBJ2-7, with a weak D call TRBD2 (6 bases). V was cut by 5 bases and J by 7 bases, with 27 bases left in between. Germline lookup yields CDR1 LNHNV and CDR2 YYDKDF (reference sequence). This CDR3 has 17 amino acids. In nucleotides, the CDR3 is TGTGCCACCAGCCCGATCCCCGTGACTACCTTGGGGAGGGAGCAGTACTTC. Residues: CATSPIPVTTLGREQYF.

The chain couples TRBV9 to TRBJ2-5, with TRBD2 matching 10 bases. Germline loops: CDR1 SGDLS, CDR2 YYNGEE. Germline trimming cut 0 bases from V and 5 bases from J; bases unmatched to any gene: 7. The CDR3 runs 16 residues. For the CDR3, the DNA is TGTGCCAGCAGCGTAGGAGCGGGAGGGCCAGGGGAGACCCAGTACTTC. Translated: CASSVGAGGPGETQYF. Together with reference TRBV9 and TRBJ2-5, the CDR3 gives the full variable domain: DSGVTQTPKHLITATGQRVTLRCSPRSGDLSVYWYQQSLDQGLQFLIQYYNGEERAKGNILERFSAQQFPDLHSELNLSSLELGDSALYFCASSVGAGGPGETQYFGPGTRLLVL.

The chain uses TRBV28 and TRBJ1-5, with 7 bases identical to TRBD1. The trim removed 5 bases at V and 2 bases at J, leaving 3 bases unmatched. This CDR3 contains 14 residues. Germline V gives CDR1 MDHEN, CDR2 SYDVKM. CDR3 amino acids: CASSPDRGNQPQHF. CDR3 DNA: TGTGCCAGCAGTCCAGACAGGGGCAATCAGCCCCAGCATTTT. The complete variable domain, with remaining parts taken from reference TRBV28 and TRBJ1-5, reads DVKVTQSSRYLVKRTGEKVFLECVQDMDHENMFWYRQDPGLGLRLIYFSYDVKMKEKGDIPEGYSVSREKKERFSLILESASTNQTSMYLCASSPDRGNQPQHFGDGTRLSIL.

The chain couples TRBV7-2 to TRBJ1-3; D not certain. The V and J ends lost 5 bases and 0 bases respectively, with 11 bases between them. The germline V gene encodes CDR1 SGHTA and CDR2 FQGNSA. This CDR3 contains 15 residues. CDR3 DNA: TGTGCCAGCAGCACCGGTCCTAGCTCTGGAAACACCATATATTTT. Its translation: CASSTGPSSGNTIYF.

The chain has TRBV9 and TRBJ2-7; 10 bases fit TRBD1. Germline V CDR1 and CDR2: SGDLS, YYNGEE. CDR3 size: 13 residues. Unmatched junction bases numbered 0, after V lost 3 bases and J lost 3 bases. CDR3 region: CASSGDRGYEQYF. Here the CDR3 DNA reads TGTGCCAGCAGCGGGGACAGGGGCTACGAGCAGTACTTC.

The V gene is TRBV11-3, the J gene TRBJ2-5, with 10 nucleotides matching TRBD2. Germline loops: CDR1 SGHNT, CDR2 YENEEA. The CDR3 totals 13 residues. Trimming removed 5 bases from V and 5 bases from J; junction bases left unmatched: 2. CDR3 sequence: CASSLAGAETQYF. The CDR3 DNA reads TGTGCCAGCAGCCTAGCGGGAGCGGAGACCCAGTACTTC.

This rearrangement joins TRBV5-1 to TRBJ1-3; D is undetermined. The V gene's germline CDR1 is SGHRS and CDR2 YFSETQ. The germline V and J ends were trimmed by 4 bases and 0 bases, with 11 bases remaining between them. This CDR3 is 15 amino acids long. The CDR3: CASSIHPFSGNTIYF. The CDR3 nucleotides read TGCGCCAGCAGCATCCACCCTTTCTCTGGAAACACCATATATTTT.

Written as DNA, the CDR3 is TGTGCCAGCAGTTATGGAGGACTTAATGAAAAACTGTTTTTT. Translated, it gives CASSYGGLNEKLFF. The rearrangement joins TRBV6-5 to TRBJ1-4; D ambiguous. V was trimmed by 3 bases and J by 4 bases, leaving 9 bases between them. From germline, CDR1 is MNHEY and CDR2 SVGAGI. This CDR3 has 14 residues.

This clone was observed once. This chain links TRBV7-3 with TRBJ2-1; either TRBD1 or TRBD2 may fit D (5 bases each). The CDR3 loop spans 13 amino acids. Per germline, CDR1 SGHTA and CDR2 FQGTGA. V gave up 5 bases and J gave up 7 bases, with 12 bases separating them. The CDR3 spells CASSPGTTNEQFF. The CDR3 DNA reads as TGTGCCAGCAGCCCTGGGACGACTAATGAGCAGTTCTTC.

This clone has just a few counts. The V and J genes are TRBV29-1 and TRBJ1-1, with TRBD1 matching 7 bases. V shed 6 bases and J 7 bases; nucleotides not matched to a gene: 5. Germline V gene lookup returns CDR1 SQVTM and CDR2 ANQGSEA. CDR3 size: 11 residues. As DNA, the CDR3 is TGCAGCGTACCGGGGACAGTTGAAGCTTTCTTT. It specifies CSVPGTVEAFF.

CDR3 DNA: TGTGCCTGGAGTACTAGCTGGGGCAGCTCCTACGAGCAGTACTTC. It codes for CAWSTSWGSSYEQYF. The chain links TRBV30 to TRBJ2-7; TRBD2 is a possible D gene (6 bases). The CDR3 length is 15 residues. V gave up 2 bases and J gave up 0 bases, with 14 bases separating them. CDR1 and CDR2 from the germline V gene are GTSNPN and SVGIG (reference sequence).

V and J are TRBV27 and TRBJ2-1; 9 nucleotides line up with TRBD2. V was clipped by 5 bases and J by 5 bases; unmatched bases: 10. From germline, CDR1 is MNHEY and CDR2 SMNVEV (reference sequence). CDR3 size: 16 residues. Here the CDR3 reads CASSPRLAGYNNEQFF. For the CDR3, the DNA is TGTGCCAGCAGTCCCCGCCTAGCGGGATATAACAATGAGCAGTTCTTC.

The chain links TRBV19 to TRBJ1-5; D gene uncertain. V shed 5 bases and J shed 4 bases, with 15 bases lying between them. This CDR3 comprises 15 residues. Germline CDR1 reads LNHDA; CDR2 reads SQIVND (reference sequence). The CDR3 reads CASSPPGRRNQPQHF. The CDR3 region has the DNA TGTGCCAGTAGTCCCCCCGGACGGAGGAATCAGCCCCAGCATTTT.

V is TRBV5-1 and J is TRBJ2-3, with 7 positions matching TRBD2. Losses at the gene ends were 4 bases for V and 4 bases for J; bases not matched to a gene: 9. CDR3 length: 15 amino acids. Germline V CDR1 and CDR2: SGHRS, YFSETQ. The CDR3 here is CASSPLAGVADTQYF. The CDR3 nucleotides read TGCGCCAGCAGCCCCTTGGCGGGAGTTGCAGATACGCAGTATTTT.

This chain connects TRBV21-1 to TRBJ2-1; the DNA was not used to check the table's D call, TRBD1. TRBV21-1 counts as a pseudogene. The CDR3 is made up of 16 amino acids. The CDR3: CASSKGWTGRNNEQFF. CDR3 DNA sequence: TGTGCCAGCAGCAAAGGGTGGACAGGGAGAAACAATGAGCAGTTCTTC.